Given below is one T cell receptor (beta chain) in context. Germline-derived CDR1 and CDR2 are SGHRS and YFSETQ. The CDR3 is 15 residues long. Trimming at V came to 6 bases and at J to 5 bases, leaving 10 bases not matched to a gene. This sample is drawn from a study of cytomegalovirus exposure and HLA in healthy donors. The PCR made use of 60 Vbeta and 13 Jbeta primers. Repertoires were generated with immunoSEQ multiplex PCR, while TCRdb's copy carries only in-frame clones and drops some. The sample includes tens of thousands of clones, about 80% of them seen just once. The donors were healthy bone marrow donors.

Sequenced: PBMCs. V and J are TRBV5-1 and TRBJ2-7, with 11 bases aligning to TRBD1. The TCR comes from a man between 50 and 59 years old in good health and CMV-seropositive. The CDR3 protein is CASTGSDRGQDEQYF. In DNA form, the CDR3 reads TGCGCCAGCACCGGTTCGGACAGGGGGCAAGACGAGCAGTACTTC. The full variable domain, in which reference TRBV5-1 and TRBJ2-7 provide the parts outside the CDR3, is KAGVTQTPRYLIKTRGQQVTLSCSPISGHRSVSWYQQTPGQGLQFLFEYFSETQRNKGNFPGRFSGRQFSNSRSEMNVSTLELGDSALYLCASTGSDRGQDEQYFGPGTRLTVT.